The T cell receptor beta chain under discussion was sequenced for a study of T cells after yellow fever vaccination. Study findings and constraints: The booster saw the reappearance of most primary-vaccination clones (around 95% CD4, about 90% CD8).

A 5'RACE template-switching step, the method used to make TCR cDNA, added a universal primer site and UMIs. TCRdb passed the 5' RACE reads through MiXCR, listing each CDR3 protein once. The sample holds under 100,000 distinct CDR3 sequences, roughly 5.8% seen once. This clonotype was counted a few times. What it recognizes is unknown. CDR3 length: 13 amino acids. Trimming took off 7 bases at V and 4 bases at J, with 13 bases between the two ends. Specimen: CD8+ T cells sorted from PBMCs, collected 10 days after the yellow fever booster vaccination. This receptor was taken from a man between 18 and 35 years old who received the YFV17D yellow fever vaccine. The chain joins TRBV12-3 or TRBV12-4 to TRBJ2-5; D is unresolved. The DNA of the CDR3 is TGTGCCAGCACCCTCAGACCGGGAGAGACCCAGTACTTC. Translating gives CASTLRPGETQYF.